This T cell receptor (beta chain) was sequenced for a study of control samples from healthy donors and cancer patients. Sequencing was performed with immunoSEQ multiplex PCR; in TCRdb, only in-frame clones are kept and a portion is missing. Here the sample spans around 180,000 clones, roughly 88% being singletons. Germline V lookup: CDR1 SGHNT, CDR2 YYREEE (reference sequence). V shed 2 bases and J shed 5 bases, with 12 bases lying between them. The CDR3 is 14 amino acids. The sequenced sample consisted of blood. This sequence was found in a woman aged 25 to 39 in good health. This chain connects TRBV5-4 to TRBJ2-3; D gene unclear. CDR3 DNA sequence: TGTGCCAGCAGCTTTTCACTCGCTGAAGATACGCAGTATTTT. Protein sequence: CASSFSLAEDTQYF. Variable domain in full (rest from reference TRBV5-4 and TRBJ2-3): ETGVTQSPTHLIKTRGQQVTLRCSSQSGHNTVSWYQQALGQGPQFIFQYYREEENGRGNFPPRFSGLQFPNYSSELNVNALELDDSALYLCASSFSLAEDTQYFGPGTRLTVL.